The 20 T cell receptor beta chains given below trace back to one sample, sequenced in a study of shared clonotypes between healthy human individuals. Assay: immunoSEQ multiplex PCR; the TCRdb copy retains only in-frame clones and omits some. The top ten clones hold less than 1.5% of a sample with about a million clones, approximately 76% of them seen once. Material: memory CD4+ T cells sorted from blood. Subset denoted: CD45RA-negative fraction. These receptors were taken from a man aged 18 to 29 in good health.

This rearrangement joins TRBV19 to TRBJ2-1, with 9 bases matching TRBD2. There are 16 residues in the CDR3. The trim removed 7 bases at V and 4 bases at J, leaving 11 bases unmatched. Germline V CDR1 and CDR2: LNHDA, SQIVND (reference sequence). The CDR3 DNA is TGTGCCAGTACCCACCGCGGGGCGGGAGGGTACAATGAGCAGTTCTTC. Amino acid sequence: CASTHRGAGGYNEQFF.

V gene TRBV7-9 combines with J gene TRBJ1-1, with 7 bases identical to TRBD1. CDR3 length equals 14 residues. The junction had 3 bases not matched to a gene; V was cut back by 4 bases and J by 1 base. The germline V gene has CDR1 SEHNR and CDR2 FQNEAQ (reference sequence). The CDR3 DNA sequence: TGTGCCAGCAGCTCACAGGGGCCGAACACTGAAGCTTTCTTT. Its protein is CASSSQGPNTEAFF.

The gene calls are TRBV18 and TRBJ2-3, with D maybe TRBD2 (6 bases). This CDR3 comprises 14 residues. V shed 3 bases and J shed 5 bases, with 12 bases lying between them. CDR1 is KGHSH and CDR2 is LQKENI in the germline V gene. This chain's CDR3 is CASSPQSEGDTQYF. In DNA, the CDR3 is TGTGCCAGCTCACCGCAGTCGGAGGGAGATACGCAGTATTTT.

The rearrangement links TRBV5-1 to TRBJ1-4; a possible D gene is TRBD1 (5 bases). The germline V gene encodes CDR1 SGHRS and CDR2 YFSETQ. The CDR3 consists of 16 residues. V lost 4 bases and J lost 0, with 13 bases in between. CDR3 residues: CASSPRQIATNEKLFF. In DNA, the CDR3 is TGCGCCAGCAGCCCACGACAGATTGCAACTAATGAAAAACTGTTTTTT.

The CDR3: CASSFRLDLKYNEQFF. In DNA form, the CDR3 reads TGTGCCAGCAGCTTTCGTCTAGACTTGAAATACAATGAGCAGTTCTTC. The J gene is TRBJ2-1, the V gene TRBV7-2; D remains unclear. Trimming took off 3 bases at V and 4 bases at J, with 16 bases between the two ends. Germline V gene data show CDR1 as SGHTA and CDR2 as FQGNSA. CDR3 length: 16 residues.

In nucleotides, the CDR3 is TGTGCCACCAGCAGAGCTGTCCGGGCTGGGGAGACCCAGTACTTC. As protein: CATSRAVRAGETQYF. The rearrangement joins TRBV15 to TRBJ2-5; D not resolved. This CDR3 region has 15 residues. V dropped 1 base and J dropped 5 bases, with 14 bases sitting between them. Germline V gene lookup returns CDR1 LNHNV and CDR2 YYDKDF (reference sequence).

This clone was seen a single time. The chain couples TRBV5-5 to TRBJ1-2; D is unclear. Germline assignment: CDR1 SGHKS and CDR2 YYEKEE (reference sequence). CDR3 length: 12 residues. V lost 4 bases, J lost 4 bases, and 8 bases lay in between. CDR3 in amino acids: CASSQESYGYTF. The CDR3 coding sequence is TGTGCCAGCAGCCAGGAGAGCTATGGCTACACCTTC.

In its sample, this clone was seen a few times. The CDR3 nucleotides read TGTGCCAGTAGTGATACAGGGGACGGTAGCACAGATACGCAGTATTTT. The encoded protein is CASSDTGDGSTDTQYF. The gene calls are TRBV19 and TRBJ2-3, with TRBD1 matching 7 bases. V gave up 5 bases and J gave up 0 bases; unmatched junction bases: 8. The CDR3 length is 16 residues. Germline V gene lookup returns CDR1 LNHDA and CDR2 SQIVND (reference sequence).

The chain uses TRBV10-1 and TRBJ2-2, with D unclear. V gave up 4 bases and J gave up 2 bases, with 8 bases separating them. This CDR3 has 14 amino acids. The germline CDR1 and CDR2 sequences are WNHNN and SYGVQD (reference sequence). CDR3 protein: CASSGEINTGELFF. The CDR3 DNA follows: TGCGCCAGCAGTGGAGAAATAAACACCGGGGAGCTGTTTTTT.

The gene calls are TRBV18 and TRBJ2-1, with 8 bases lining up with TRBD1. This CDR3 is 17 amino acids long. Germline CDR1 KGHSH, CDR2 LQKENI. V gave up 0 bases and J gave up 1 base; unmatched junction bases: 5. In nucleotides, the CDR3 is TGTGCCAGCTCACCACCGCCCCGACAGGGGTCCTACAATGAGCAGTTCTTC. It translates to CASSPPPRQGSYNEQFF.

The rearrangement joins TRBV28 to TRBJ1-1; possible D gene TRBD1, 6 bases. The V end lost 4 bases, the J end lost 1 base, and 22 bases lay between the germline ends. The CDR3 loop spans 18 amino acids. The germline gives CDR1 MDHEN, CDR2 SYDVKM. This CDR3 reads CASSSIIQGLTRNTEAFF. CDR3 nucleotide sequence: TGTGCCAGCAGTTCAATCATCCAGGGGTTGACCCGGAACACTGAAGCTTTCTTT. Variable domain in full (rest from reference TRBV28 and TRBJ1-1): DVKVTQSSRYLVKRTGEKVFLECVQDMDHENMFWYRQDPGLGLRLIYFSYDVKMKEKGDIPEGYSVSREKKERFSLILESASTNQTSMYLCASSSIIQGLTRNTEAFFGQGTRLTVV.

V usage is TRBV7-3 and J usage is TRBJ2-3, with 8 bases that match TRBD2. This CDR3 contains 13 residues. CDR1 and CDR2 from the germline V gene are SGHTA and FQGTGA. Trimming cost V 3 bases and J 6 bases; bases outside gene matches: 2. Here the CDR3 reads CASSFRGGDTQYF. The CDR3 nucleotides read TGTGCCAGCAGCTTCCGGGGGGGTGATACGCAGTATTTT.

As DNA, the CDR3 is TGTGCCAGCAGCTTACAGAGTCCCTACGAGCAGTACTTC. It encodes CASSLQSPYEQYF. The chain combines TRBV11-2 with TRBJ2-7; D unresolved. Germline CDR1 and CDR2: SGHAT and FQNNGV. This CDR3 comprises 13 residues. V was shortened by 2 bases and J by 2 bases, with 7 bases between the two germline ends.

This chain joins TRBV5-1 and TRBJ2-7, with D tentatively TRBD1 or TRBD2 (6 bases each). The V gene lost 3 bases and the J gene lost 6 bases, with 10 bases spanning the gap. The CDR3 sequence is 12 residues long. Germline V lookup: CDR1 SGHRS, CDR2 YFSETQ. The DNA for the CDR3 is TGCGCCAGCAGCTCACAGGGAGGCGAGCAGTACTTC. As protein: CASSSQGGEQYF. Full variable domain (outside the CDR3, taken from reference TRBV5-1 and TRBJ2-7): KAGVTQTPRYLIKTRGQQVTLSCSPISGHRSVSWYQQTPGQGLQFLFEYFSETQRNKGNFPGRFSGRQFSNSRSEMNVSTLELGDSALYLCASSSQGGEQYFGPGTRLTVT.

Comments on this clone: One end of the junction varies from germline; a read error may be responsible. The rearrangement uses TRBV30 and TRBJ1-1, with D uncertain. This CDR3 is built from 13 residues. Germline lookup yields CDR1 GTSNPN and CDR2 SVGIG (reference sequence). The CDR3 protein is CAWRPDPNTEAFF. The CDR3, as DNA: TGTGCCTGGAGGCCGGACCCGAACACTGAAGCTTTTTTT.

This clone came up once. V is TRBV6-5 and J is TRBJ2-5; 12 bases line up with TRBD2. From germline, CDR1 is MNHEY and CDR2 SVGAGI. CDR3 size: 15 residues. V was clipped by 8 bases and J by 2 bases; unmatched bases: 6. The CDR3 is CASSNLAGGQETQYF. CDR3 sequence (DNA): TGTGCCAGCTCCAATCTAGCGGGGGGGCAAGAGACCCAGTACTTC.

CDR3 in amino acids: CASSDWTVSYEQYF. The CDR3 DNA sequence: TGTGCCAGCAGTGATTGGACGGTCTCCTACGAGCAGTACTTC. The rearrangement joins TRBV2 to TRBJ2-7; no firm D call. The V and J ends lost 3 bases and 0 bases respectively, with 9 bases between them. Germline V lookup: CDR1 SNHLY, CDR2 FYNNEI. This CDR3 contains 14 residues.

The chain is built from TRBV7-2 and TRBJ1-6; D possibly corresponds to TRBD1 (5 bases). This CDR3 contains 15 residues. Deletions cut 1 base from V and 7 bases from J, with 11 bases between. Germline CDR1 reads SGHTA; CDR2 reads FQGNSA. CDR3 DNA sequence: TGTGCCAGCAGCTTAGGGGGCTCGCCGAATTCACCCCTCCACTTT. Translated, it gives CASSLGGSPNSPLHF.

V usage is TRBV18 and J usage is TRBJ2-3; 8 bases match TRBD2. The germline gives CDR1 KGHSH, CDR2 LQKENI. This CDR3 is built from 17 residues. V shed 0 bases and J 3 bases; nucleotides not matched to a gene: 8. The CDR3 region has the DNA TGTGCCAGCTCACCACCGACGCGGGGGGCGTATACAGATACGCAGTATTTT. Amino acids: CASSPPTRGAYTDTQYF.

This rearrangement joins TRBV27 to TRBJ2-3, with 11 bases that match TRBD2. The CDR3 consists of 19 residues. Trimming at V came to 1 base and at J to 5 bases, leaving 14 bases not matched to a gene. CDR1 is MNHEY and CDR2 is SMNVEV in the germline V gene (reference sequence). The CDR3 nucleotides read TGTGCCAGCAGTTTATATGATTGGGCTAGCGGGAGGCTGGTAGATACGCAGTATTTT. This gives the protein CASSLYDWASGRLVDTQYF.